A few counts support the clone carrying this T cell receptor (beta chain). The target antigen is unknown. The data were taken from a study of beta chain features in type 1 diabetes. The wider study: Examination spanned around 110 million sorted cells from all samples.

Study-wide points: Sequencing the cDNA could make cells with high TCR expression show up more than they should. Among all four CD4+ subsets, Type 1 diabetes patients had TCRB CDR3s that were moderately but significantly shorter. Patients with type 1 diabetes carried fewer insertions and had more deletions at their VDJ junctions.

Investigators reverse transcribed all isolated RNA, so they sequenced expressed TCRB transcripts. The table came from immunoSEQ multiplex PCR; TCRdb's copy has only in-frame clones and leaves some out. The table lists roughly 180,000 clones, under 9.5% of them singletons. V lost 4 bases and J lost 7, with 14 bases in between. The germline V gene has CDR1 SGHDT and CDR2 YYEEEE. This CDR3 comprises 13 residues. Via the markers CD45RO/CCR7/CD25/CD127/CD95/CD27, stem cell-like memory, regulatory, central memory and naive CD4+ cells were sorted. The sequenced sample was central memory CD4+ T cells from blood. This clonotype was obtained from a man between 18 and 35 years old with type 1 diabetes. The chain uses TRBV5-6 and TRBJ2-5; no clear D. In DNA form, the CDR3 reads TGTGCCAGCAGCCGAGCCCGGCGCGGGACCCAGTACTTC. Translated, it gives CASSRARRGTQYF.